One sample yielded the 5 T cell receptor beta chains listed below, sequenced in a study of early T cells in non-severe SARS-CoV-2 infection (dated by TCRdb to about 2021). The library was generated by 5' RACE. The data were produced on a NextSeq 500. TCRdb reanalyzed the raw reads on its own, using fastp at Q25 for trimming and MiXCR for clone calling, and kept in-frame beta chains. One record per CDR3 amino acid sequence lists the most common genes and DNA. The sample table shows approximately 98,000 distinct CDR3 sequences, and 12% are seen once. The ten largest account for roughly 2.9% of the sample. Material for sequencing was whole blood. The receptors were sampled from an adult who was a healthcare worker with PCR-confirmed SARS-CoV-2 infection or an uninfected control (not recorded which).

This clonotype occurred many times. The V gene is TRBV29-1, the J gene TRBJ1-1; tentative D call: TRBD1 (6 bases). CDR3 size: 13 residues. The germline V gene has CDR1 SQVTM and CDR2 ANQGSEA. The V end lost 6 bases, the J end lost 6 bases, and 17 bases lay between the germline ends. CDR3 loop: CSVGAGLRAEAFF. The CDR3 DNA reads TGCAGCGTGGGGGCCGGCCTGAGGGCTGAAGCTTTCTTT.

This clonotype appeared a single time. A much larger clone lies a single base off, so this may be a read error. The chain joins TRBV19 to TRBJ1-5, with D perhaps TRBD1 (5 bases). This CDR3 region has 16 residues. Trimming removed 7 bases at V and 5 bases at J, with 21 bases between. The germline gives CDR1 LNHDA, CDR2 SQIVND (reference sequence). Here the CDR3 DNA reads TGTGCCAGTATTGGTTTTTCAGGGCGGGAGGATCAGCCCCAGCATTTT. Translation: CASIGFSGREDQPQHF. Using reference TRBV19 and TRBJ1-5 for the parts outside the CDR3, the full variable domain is DGGITQSPKYLFRKEGQNVTLSCEQNLNHDAMYWYRQDPGQGLRLIYYSQIVNDFQKGDIAEGYSVSREKKESFPLTVTSAQKNPTAFYLCASIGFSGREDQPQHFGDGTRLSIL.

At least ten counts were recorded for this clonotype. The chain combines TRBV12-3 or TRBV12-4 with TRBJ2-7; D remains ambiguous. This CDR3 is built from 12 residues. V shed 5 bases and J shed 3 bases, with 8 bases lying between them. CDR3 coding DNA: TGTGCCAGCAGTCCCGACAACTACGAGCAGTACTTC. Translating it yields CASSPDNYEQYF.

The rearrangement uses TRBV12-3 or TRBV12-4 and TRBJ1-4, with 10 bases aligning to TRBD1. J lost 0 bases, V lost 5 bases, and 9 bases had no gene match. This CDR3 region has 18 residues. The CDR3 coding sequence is TGTGCCAGCAGTCCGACAGGGGGCAGTTGGGCAACTAATGAAAAACTGTTTTTT. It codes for CASSPTGGSWATNEKLFF.

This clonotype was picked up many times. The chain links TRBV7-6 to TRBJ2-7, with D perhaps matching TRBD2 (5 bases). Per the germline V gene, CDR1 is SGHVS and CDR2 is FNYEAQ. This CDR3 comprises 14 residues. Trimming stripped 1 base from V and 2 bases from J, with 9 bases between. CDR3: CASSLEFSAYEQYF. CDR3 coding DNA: TGTGCCAGCAGCTTAGAGTTTAGCGCCTACGAGCAGTACTTC.